These 3 T cell receptor beta chains originate from one sample sequenced in a study of identical twins. TCRdb independently ran MiXCR on the 5' RACE reads; one entry per CDR3 protein. The sample lists 240,000 or so distinct CDR3 sequences; over 9.5% were seen once. This sample also belongs to another study, concerning yellow fever vaccine responses in identical twins.

The sample consisted of memory (CD45RO+) T cells sorted from blood. Receptors were obtained from a woman aged 18-29 years in good health.

This clonotype was counted a few times. The rearrangement joins TRBV20-1 to TRBJ1-2; weak D call: TRBD1 (5 bases). V lost 3 bases and J 7 bases, leaving 12 bases between the germline ends. The CDR3 is 12 amino acids. Germline loops: CDR1 DFQATT, CDR2 SNEGSKA (reference sequence). The CDR3 DNA is TGCAGTGCTAGTGCGCAGGGCGGTGGCTACACCTTC. Its protein is CSASAQGGGYTF.

This clonotype was counted between two and nine times. The V gene is TRBV29-1, the J gene TRBJ2-3; D gene unclear. Trimming left V 7 bases short and J 0 bases short, with 5 bases between. This CDR3 has 11 residues. Germline CDR1 SQVTM, CDR2 ANQGSEA. This chain's CDR3 is CSAFSTDTQYF. The CDR3 DNA reads as TGCAGCGCTTTCAGCACAGATACGCAGTATTTT.

Only a few counts were recorded for this clonotype. The CDR3 DNA follows: TGTGCCAGCAGCTTAGGTCTAGGCAGCCCCTACGAGCAGTACTTC. It is translated as CASSLGLGSPYEQYF. The rearrangement joins TRBV7-9 to TRBJ2-7, with D uncertain. The germline gives CDR1 SEHNR, CDR2 FQNEAQ (reference sequence). Trimming removed 1 base at V and 2 bases at J, with 12 bases between. The CDR3 consists of 15 residues.